The next 5 T cell receptor beta chains were all read from a single sample in a study of beta chain features in type 1 diabetes. Study observations and caveats: All four CD4+ subsets of Type 1 diabetes patients contained TCRB CDR3s that were moderately but significantly shorter.

Expressed TCRB transcripts got sequenced, as all isolated RNA was reverse transcribed. Using immunoSEQ multiplex PCR, the repertoire was profiled, and TCRdb retains in-frame clones only, with some absent. The sample has 250,000 or so clones, roughly 22% seen once. These receptors' antigens are unknown. Sequenced: naive CD4+ T cells from blood. These receptors originate from a middle-aged woman with type 1 diabetes.

This clone was seen only a few times. The chain carries TRBV29-1 and TRBJ2-3; tentatively, D is TRBD1 (6 bases). V was cut by 2 bases and J by 5 bases, with 11 bases left in between. The CDR3 spans 13 residues. The germline V gene has CDR1 SQVTM and CDR2 ANQGSEA. The CDR3 bases are TGCAGCGTTGAATCACAGGGCAGAGATACGCAGTATTTT. It specifies CSVESQGRDTQYF.

V usage is TRBV5-4 and J usage is TRBJ1-5, with a tentative D call TRBD1 (6 bases). In germline, CDR1 is SGHNT, CDR2 YYREEE (reference sequence). The V end lost 3 bases, the J end lost 7 bases, and 14 bases lay between the germline ends. CDR3 size: 14 residues. CDR3 protein: CASSSGGRLQPQHF. The DNA for the CDR3 is TGTGCCAGCAGCTCGGGGGGCAGGCTGCAGCCCCAGCATTTT.

The CDR3 coding sequence is TGCGCCAGCAGGAGGGAGGGTGAGCAGTTCTTC. It is translated as CASRREGEQFF. This sequence joins TRBV5-1 and TRBJ2-1; TRBD2 aligns across 7 bases. Unmatched junction bases numbered 2, after V lost 5 bases and J lost 9 bases. The CDR3 contains 11 residues. Germline CDR1 and CDR2: SGHRS and YFSETQ. The full variable domain, completed using reference TRBV5-1 and TRBJ2-1, is KAGVTQTPRYLIKTRGQQVTLSCSPISGHRSVSWYQQTPGQGLQFLFEYFSETQRNKGNFPGRFSGRQFSNSRSEMNVSTLELGDSALYLCASRREGEQFFGPGTRLTVL.

This chain joins TRBV7-3 and TRBJ2-7, with 7 bases matching TRBD1. CDR1 and CDR2 (germline): SGHTA, FQGTGA. V lost 4 bases and J lost 5; bases outside the gene matches: 5. CDR3 length: 13 amino acids. CDR3 DNA sequence: TGTGCCAGCAGCTCTGACAGGGAACACGAGCAGTACTTC. Translating gives CASSSDREHEQYF.

This clone occurred a few times. At one end the junction does not follow the germline gene, possibly because of a read error. The chain couples TRBV7-9 to TRBJ1-4; perhaps TRBD1 as D (5 bases). This CDR3 spans 13 amino acids. CDR1 is SEHNR, CDR2 FQNEAQ, per germline (reference sequence). CDR3 protein: CASGEDIPHFGPF. The CDR3 DNA reads as TGTGCCAGCGGGGAGGACATCCCGCACTTCGGTCCTTTT. Together with reference TRBV7-9 and TRBJ1-4, the CDR3 gives the full variable domain: DTGVSQNPRHKITKRGQNVTFRCDPISEHNRLYWYRQTLGQGPEFLTYFQNEAQLEKSRLLSDRFSAERPKGSFSTLEIQRTEQGDSAMYLCASGEDIPHFGPFGSGTQLSVL.